The present entry profiles one TCR beta chain with its context. Its target is unknown. The V end lost 2 bases, the J end lost 11 bases, and 16 bases lay between the germline ends. The germline V gene encodes CDR1 GTSNPN and CDR2 SVGIG (reference sequence). The CDR3 has 13 amino acids. These data belong to a study of cytomegalovirus exposure and HLA in healthy donors. Findings and limits, study-wide: The study carried out a later analysis of TCR beta sequences. It associated roughly 17,000 of them with specific HLA alleles at a false discovery rate of 0.05. Among TCR beta chains, those listed as cytomegalovirus-associated numbered over 150. Reports indicate that TCR beta sequences accurately predicted the HLA-A and HLA-B alleles of most subjects.

This cohort consisted of healthy bone marrow donors. Amplification used 60 Vbeta primers and 13 Jbeta primers. The method was immunoSEQ multiplex PCR; TCRdb's version includes in-frame clones alone and lacks a portion of them. The data contain about 97,000 clones, over 65% of them singletons. The V gene is TRBV30, the J gene TRBJ2-1; D perhaps matches TRBD2 (6 bases). The sample comprised PBMCs. The receptor's source is a man in his forties or fifties in good health and CMV-seronegative. The CDR3: CAWSSTGTQQQFF. For the CDR3, the DNA is TGTGCCTGGAGTTCAACCGGGACTCAGCAGCAGTTCTTC.